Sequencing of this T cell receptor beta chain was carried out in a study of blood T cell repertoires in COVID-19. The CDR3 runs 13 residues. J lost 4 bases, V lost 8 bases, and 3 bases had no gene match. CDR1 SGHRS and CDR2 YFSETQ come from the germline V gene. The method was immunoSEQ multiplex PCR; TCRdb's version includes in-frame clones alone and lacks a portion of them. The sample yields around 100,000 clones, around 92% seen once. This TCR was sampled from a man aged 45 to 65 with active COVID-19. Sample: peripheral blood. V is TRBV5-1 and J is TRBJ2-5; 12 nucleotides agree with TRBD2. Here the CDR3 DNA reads TGCGCCAGTATGACTAGCGGGAGAGAGACCCAGTACTTC. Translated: CASMTSGRETQYF.